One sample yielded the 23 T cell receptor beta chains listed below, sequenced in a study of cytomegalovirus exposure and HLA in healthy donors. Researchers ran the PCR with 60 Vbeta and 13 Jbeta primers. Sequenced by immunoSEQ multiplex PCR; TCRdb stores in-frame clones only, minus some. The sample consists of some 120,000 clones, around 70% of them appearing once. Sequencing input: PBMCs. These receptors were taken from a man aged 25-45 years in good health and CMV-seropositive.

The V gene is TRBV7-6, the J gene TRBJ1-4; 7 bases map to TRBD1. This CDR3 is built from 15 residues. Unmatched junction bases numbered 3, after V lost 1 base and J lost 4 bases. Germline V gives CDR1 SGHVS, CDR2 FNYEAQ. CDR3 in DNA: TGTGCCAGCAGCTTAGAGGGGGCCTTTAATGAAAAACTGTTTTTT. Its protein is CASSLEGAFNEKLFF.

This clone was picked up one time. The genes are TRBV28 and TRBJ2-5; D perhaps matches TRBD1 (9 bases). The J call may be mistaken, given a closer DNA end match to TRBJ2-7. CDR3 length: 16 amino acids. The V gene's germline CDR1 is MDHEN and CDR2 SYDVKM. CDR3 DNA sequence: TGTGCCAGCAGTTTAATTAGCGGGACAGGGCTAAGCGAGCAGTACTTC. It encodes CASSLISGTGLSEQYF.

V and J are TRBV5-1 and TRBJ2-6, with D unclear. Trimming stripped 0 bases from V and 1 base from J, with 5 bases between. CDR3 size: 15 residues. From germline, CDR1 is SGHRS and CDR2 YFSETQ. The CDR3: CASSLAESGANVLTF. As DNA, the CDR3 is TGCGCCAGCAGCTTGGCAGAATCTGGGGCCAACGTCCTGACTTTC.

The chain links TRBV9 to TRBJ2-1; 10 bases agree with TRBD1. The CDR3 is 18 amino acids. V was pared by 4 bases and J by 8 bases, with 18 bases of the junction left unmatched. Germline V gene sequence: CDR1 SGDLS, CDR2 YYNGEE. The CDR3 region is CASSPGTGVTDPSDEQFF. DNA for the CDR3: TGTGCCAGCAGCCCCGGGACAGGGGTCACCGACCCGTCGGATGAGCAGTTCTTC.

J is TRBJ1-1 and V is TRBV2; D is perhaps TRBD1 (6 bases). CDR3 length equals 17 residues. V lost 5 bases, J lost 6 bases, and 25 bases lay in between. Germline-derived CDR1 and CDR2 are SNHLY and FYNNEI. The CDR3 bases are TGTGCCAGCAGTCGTTATGAACCGGGACAAGGTGACGCTGAAGCTTTCTTT. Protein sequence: CASSRYEPGQGDAEAFF.

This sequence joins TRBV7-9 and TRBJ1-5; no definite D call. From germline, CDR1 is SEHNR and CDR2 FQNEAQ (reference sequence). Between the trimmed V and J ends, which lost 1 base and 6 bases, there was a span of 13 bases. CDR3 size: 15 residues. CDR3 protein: CASSLGGLEGQPQHF. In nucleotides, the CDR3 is TGTGCCAGCAGCTTAGGCGGGTTGGAAGGTCAGCCCCAGCATTTT.

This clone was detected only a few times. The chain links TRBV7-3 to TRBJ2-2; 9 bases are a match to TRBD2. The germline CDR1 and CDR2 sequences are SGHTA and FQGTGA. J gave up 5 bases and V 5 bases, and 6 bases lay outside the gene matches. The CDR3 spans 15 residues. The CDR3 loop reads CASSLLAGGTGELFF. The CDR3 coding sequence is TGTGCCAGCAGCCTACTAGCGGGCGGAACCGGGGAGCTGTTTTTT.

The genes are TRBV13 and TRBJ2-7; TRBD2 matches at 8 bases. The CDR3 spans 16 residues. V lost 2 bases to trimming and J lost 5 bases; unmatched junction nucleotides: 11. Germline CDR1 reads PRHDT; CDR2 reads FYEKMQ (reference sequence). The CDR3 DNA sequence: TGTGCCAGCAGCTTAAGCGGGGCGGGAGGTTTCCACGAGCAGTACTTC. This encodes CASSLSGAGGFHEQYF.

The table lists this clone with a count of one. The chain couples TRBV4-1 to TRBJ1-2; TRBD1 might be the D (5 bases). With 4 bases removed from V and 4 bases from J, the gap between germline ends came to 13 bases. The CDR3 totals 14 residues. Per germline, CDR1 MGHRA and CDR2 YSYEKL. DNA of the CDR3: TGCGCCAGCAGCCCAGAAGAAGGGGTCTATGGCTACACCTTC. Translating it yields CASSPEEGVYGYTF.

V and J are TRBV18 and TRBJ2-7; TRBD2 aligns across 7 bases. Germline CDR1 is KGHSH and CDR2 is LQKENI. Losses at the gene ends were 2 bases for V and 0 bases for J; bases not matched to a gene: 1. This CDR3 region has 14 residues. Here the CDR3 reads CASSPSGVSYEQYF. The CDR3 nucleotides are TGTGCCAGCTCACCAAGCGGGGTCTCCTACGAGCAGTACTTC.

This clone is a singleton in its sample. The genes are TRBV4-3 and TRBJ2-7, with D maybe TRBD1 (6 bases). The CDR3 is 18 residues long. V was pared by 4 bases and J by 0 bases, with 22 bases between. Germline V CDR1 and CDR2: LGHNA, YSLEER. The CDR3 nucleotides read TGCGCCAGCAGCCTTAAACCAGTAACAGGGAAACGCTCCTACGAGCAGTACTTC. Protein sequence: CASSLKPVTGKRSYEQYF.

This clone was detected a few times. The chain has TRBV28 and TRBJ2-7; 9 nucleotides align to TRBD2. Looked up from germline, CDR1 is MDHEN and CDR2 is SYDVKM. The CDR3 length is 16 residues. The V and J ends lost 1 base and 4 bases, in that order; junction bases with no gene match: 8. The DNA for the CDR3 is TGTGCCAGCAGTTTATCTATACTAGCGGGTGATTACGAGCAGTACTTC. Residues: CASSLSILAGDYEQYF.

CDR3 sequence reads: CSVAVANEKLFF. In DNA, the CDR3 is TGCAGCGTTGCAGTAGCGAATGAAAAACTGTTTTTT. The V and J genes are TRBV29-1 and TRBJ1-4; D gene ambiguous. The CDR3 has 12 amino acids. In germline, CDR1 is SQVTM, CDR2 ANQGSEA. Between the trimmed V and J ends, which lost 4 bases and 5 bases, there was a span of 8 bases.

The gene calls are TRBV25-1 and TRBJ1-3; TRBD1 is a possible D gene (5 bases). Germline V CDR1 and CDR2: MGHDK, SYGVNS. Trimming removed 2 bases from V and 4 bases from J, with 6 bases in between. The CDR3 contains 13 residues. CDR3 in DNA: TGTGCCAGCAGTGAACCAGGGGGAAACACCATATATTTT. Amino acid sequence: CASSEPGGNTIYF.

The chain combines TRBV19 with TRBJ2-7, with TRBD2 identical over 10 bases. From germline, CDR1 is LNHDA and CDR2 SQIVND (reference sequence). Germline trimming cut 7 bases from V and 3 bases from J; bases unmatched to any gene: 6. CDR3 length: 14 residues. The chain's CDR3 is CASKRTSGDYEQYF. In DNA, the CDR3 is TGTGCCAGTAAAAGGACTAGCGGCGACTACGAGCAGTACTTC.

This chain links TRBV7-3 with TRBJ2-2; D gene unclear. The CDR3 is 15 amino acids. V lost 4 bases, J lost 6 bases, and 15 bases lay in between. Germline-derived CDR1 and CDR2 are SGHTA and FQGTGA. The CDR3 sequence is CASSSSPGPAGELFF. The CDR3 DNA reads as TGTGCCAGCAGCTCCAGCCCGGGTCCGGCCGGGGAGCTGTTTTTT.

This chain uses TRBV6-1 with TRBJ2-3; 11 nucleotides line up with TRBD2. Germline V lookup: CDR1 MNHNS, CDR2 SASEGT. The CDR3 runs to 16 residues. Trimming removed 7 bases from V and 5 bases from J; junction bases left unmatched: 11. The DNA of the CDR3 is TGTGCCAGCATTGAGACTCTAGCGGGAGGTCAAGATACGCAGTATTTT. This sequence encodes CASIETLAGGQDTQYF.

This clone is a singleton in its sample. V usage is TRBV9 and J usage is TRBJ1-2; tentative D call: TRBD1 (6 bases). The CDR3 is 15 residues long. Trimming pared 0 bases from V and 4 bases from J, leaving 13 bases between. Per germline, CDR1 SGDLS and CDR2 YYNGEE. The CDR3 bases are TGTGCCAGCAGCGTAGCTATCGGGACAACCTATGGCTACACCTTC. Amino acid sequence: CASSVAIGTTYGYTF.

The CDR3 spells CASSPGTSNEQFF. CDR3 DNA: TGTGCCAGCAGCCCAGGGACTAGCAATGAGCAGTTCTTC. The gene calls are TRBV5-6 and TRBJ2-1, with 8 bases identical to TRBD2. The junction had 3 bases not matched to a gene; V was cut back by 4 bases and J by 6 bases. Germline CDR1 SGHDT, CDR2 YYEEEE. This CDR3 has 13 amino acids.

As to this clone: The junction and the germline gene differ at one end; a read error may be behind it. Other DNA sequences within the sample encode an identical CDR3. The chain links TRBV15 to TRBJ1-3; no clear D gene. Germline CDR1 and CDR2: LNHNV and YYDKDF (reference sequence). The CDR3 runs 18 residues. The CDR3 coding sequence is TGCGCCACCAGCAGAGATGTAACGAAGAGAGACTCTGGAAACACCATATATTTT. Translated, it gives CATSRDVTKRDSGNTIYF.

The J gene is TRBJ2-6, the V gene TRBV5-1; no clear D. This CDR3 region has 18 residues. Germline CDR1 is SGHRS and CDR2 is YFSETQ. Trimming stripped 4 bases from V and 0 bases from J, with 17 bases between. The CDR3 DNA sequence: TGCGCCAGCAGCCCGGTCCCGTCAGGAAGCTCTGGGGCCAACGTCCTGACTTTC. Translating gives CASSPVPSGSSGANVLTF.

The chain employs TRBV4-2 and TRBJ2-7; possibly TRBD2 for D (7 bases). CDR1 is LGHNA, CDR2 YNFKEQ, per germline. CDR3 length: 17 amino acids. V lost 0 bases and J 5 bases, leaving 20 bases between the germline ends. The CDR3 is CASSQDWGGGSRDEQYF. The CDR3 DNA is TGTGCCAGCAGCCAAGATTGGGGGGGCGGGAGTCGTGACGAGCAGTACTTC.

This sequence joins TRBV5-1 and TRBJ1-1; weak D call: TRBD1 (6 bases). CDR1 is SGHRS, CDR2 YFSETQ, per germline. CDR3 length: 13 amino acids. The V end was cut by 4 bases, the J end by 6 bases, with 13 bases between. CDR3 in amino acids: CASSQQGPAEAFF. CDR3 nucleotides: TGCGCCAGCAGCCAACAGGGTCCGGCTGAAGCTTTCTTT.